What follows are 10 T cell receptor beta chains derived from one specimen sequenced in a study of T cells in Graves' hyperthyroidism and ophthalmopathy. RNA transcripts gave rise to amplified TCR beta CDR3 regions. With the HTBI primer set, the TCR CDR3 went through a first round of RT-PCR. TCRdb re-derived calls from the multiplex PCR reads in MiXCR, one entry per CDR3 protein. The table includes hundreds of thousands of distinct CDR3 sequences, approximately 14% detected once. The sequenced sample was blood. These TCRs come from a woman under 30 with Graves' hyperthyroidism.

This clonotype was observed a handful of times. This chain joins TRBV20-1 and TRBJ1-5, with a weak D call TRBD1 (5 bases). V was clipped by 4 bases and J by 2 bases, with 9 bases between them. Looked up from germline, CDR1 is DFQATT and CDR2 is SNEGSKA (reference sequence). The CDR3 has 13 residues. The CDR3: CSATQGGNQPQHF. Here the CDR3 DNA reads TGCAGTGCTACCCAGGGTGGCAATCAGCCCCAGCATTTT.

The sample holds a few counts of this clonotype. V is TRBV7-6 and J is TRBJ2-5; maybe TRBD2 (5 bases). This CDR3 contains 14 residues. The germline CDR1 and CDR2 sequences are SGHVS and FNYEAQ. The V end lost 5 bases, the J end lost 2 bases, and 12 bases lay between the germline ends. In nucleotides, the CDR3 is TGTGCCAGCAGCCCCAGGACTGTGCAAGAGACCCAGTACTTC. Residues: CASSPRTVQETQYF. The full variable domain, in which reference TRBV7-6 and TRBJ2-5 provide the parts outside the CDR3, is GAGVSQSPRYKVTKRGQDVALRCDPISGHVSLYWYRQALGQGPEFLTYFNYEAQQDKSGLPNDRFSAERPEGSISTLTIQRTEQRDSAMYRCASSPRTVQETQYFGPGTRLLVL.

This clonotype occurred a few times. The DNA for the CDR3 is TGTGCCAGCAGCGAGAGAGGGGGCCCCGGCCTCTATGGCTACACCTTC. It codes for CASSERGGPGLYGYTF. This chain uses TRBV7-8 with TRBJ1-2; 7 positions match TRBD1. The CDR3 spans 16 residues. CDR1 SGHVS and CDR2 FQNEAQ come from the germline V gene. V lost 5 bases, J lost 4 bases, and 13 bases stayed unmatched. Looking up the rest from reference TRBV7-8 and TRBJ1-2 gives the full variable domain: GAGVSQSPRYKVAKRGQDVALRCDPISGHVSLFWYQQALGQGPEFLTYFQNEAQLDKSGLPSDRFFAERPEGSVSTLKIQRTQQEDSAVYLCASSERGGPGLYGYTFGSGTRLTVV.

There are a few counts of this clonotype. The V and J genes are TRBV9 and TRBJ1-1; possibly TRBD1 for D (6 bases). Trimming took 3 bases from V and 7 from J, leaving 16 bases between them. The germline V gene has CDR1 SGDLS and CDR2 YYNGEE. The CDR3 contains 14 residues. In DNA, the CDR3 is TGTGCCAGCAGCGCCCAGGGGTCGGGCTATGAAGCTTTCTTT. Translated, it gives CASSAQGSGYEAFF.

This chain uses TRBV28 with TRBJ1-5; the D gene is possibly TRBD1 (5 bases). Per germline, CDR1 MDHEN and CDR2 SYDVKM. V gave up 3 bases and J gave up 6 bases, with 12 bases separating them. CDR3 length: 14 amino acids. The CDR3 DNA reads TGTGCCAGCAGTTTCCGGGGGGGGAGTCAGCCCCAGCATTTT. Its protein product is CASSFRGGSQPQHF.

This clonotype was recorded many times. The chain links TRBV13 to TRBJ2-4; D remains ambiguous. The V and J ends lost 1 base and 0 bases respectively, with 4 bases between them. The CDR3 length is 14 residues. The V gene's germline CDR1 is PRHDT and CDR2 FYEKMQ (reference sequence). As DNA, the CDR3 is TGTGCCAGCAGCTTAGCTCTAGCCAAAAACATTCAGTACTTC. Residues: CASSLALAKNIQYF.

The chain is built from TRBV13 and TRBJ2-1, with D unclear. The V gene lost 5 bases and the J gene lost 4 bases, with 18 bases spanning the gap. This CDR3 has 16 amino acids. Germline V CDR1 and CDR2: PRHDT, FYEKMQ (reference sequence). The CDR3 bases are TGTGCCAGCAGCCAATTGAGGCGGAGCGAATACAATGAGCAGTTCTTC. Translated, it gives CASSQLRRSEYNEQFF.

The sample holds one count of this clonotype. J is TRBJ2-7 and V is TRBV20-1; D not resolved. TRBJ2-1 explains the end of the DNA better; the J call may be wrong. This CDR3 comprises 12 residues. CDR1 is DFQATT and CDR2 is SNEGSKA in the germline V gene (reference sequence). The CDR3 nucleotides are TGCAGTGCTCGGGTAACAAACAATGAGCAGTTCTTC. It yields the protein CSARVTNNEQFF.

The chain carries TRBV10-3 and TRBJ1-3; D not certain. The CDR3 totals 15 residues. V lost 5 bases and J 9 bases, leaving 20 bases between the germline ends. The germline gives CDR1 ENHRY, CDR2 SYGVKD. CDR3 sequence reads: CAISSTQDHLGTIYF. CDR3 nucleotide sequence: TGTGCCATCAGTTCGACCCAGGATCATTTGGGCACCATATATTTT.

The chain joins TRBV18 to TRBJ2-4; D call uncertain. Germline V CDR1 and CDR2: KGHSH, LQKENI. V lost 6 bases to trimming and J lost 6 bases, with 12 bases between them. This CDR3 region has 13 residues. The DNA for the CDR3 is TGTGCCAGCTCGCTCGACCCGGGAAACATTCAGTACTTC. Its translation: CASSLDPGNIQYF.